This TCR beta chain is drawn from a study of blood T cell repertoires in COVID-19. Overall study: Both acute and convalescent COVID-19 samples were obtained from the United States, Italy and Spain. PBMCs, B-cell-depleted T cells, or T cells provided the cDNA or gDNA that made up the material.

CDR1 and CDR2 (germline): MDHEN, SYDVKM. This CDR3 has 14 residues. V dropped 2 bases and J dropped 2 bases, with 9 bases sitting between them. Original data processing: Reference gene primer amplification gave nucleated cell count estimates. Measured with immunoSEQ multiplex PCR; TCRdb has only the in-frame clones, and not every one. The V and J calls and clone size come from that table; D and trimming were worked out from the DNA. The sample has around 500,000 clones; 80% to 90% are singletons. The sample taken for sequencing was peripheral blood. V and J are TRBV28 and TRBJ2-5; TRBD2 is a possible D gene (6 bases). This TCR derives from a human donor in a cohort sampled during active COVID-19. CDR3 loop: CASSLGGTQETQYF. The CDR3 DNA sequence: TGTGCCAGCAGTTTAGGCGGGACTCAAGAGACCCAGTACTTC.